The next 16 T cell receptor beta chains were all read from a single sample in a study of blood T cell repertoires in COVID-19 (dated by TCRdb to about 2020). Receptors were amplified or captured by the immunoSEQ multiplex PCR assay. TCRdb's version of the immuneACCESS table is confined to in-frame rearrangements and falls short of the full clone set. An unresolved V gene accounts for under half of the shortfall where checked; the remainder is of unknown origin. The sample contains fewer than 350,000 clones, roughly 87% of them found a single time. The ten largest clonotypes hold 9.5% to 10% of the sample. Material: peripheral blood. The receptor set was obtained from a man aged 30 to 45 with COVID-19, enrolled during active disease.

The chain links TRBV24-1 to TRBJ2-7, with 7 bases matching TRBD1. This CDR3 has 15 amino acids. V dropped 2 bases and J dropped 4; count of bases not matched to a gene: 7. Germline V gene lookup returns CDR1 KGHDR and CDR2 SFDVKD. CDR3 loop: CATSDSRQGGYEQYF. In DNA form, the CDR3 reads TGTGCCACCAGTGATTCCCGACAGGGTGGATACGAGCAGTACTTC.

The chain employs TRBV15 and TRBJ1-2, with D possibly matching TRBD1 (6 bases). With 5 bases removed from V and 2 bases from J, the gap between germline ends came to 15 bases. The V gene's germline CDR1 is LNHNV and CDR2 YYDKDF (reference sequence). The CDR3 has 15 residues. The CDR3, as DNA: TGTGCCACCAGCCAGAAGACAGGCGGGAACTATGGCTACACCTTC. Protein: CATSQKTGGNYGYTF.

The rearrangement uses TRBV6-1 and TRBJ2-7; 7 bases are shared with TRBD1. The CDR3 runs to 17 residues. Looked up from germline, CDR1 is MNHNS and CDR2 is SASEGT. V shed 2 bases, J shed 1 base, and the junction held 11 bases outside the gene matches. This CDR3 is CASSEPQRGQQSYEQYF. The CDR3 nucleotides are TGTGCCAGCAGTGAACCCCAGAGGGGACAGCAATCCTACGAGCAGTACTTC.

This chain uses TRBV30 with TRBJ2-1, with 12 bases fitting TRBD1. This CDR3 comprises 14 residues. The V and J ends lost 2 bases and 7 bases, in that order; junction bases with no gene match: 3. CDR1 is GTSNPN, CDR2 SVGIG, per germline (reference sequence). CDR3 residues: CAWSRDRGLNEQFF. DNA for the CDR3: TGTGCCTGGAGTCGGGACAGGGGGCTTAATGAGCAGTTCTTC.

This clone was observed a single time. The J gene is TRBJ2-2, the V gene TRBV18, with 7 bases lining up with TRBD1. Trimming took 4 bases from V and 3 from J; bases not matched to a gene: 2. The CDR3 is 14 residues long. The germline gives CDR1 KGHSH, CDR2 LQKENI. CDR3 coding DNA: TGTGCCAGCTCACGCGACAGGGACACCGGGGAGCTGTTTTTT. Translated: CASSRDRDTGELFF.

CDR3 loop: CASSVSGGANVLTF. CDR3 nucleotide sequence: TGTGCCAGCAGTGTGAGTGGTGGGGCCAACGTCCTGACTTTC. The chain couples TRBV25-1 to TRBJ2-6; D ambiguous. The CDR3 extends over 14 amino acids. V shed 4 bases and J shed 3 bases, with 7 bases lying between them. The germline CDR1 and CDR2 sequences are MGHDK and SYGVNS. Complete variable domain (other parts from reference TRBV25-1 and TRBJ2-6): EADIYQTPRYLVIGTGKKITLECSQTMGHDKMYWYQQDPGMELHLIHYSYGVNSTEKGDLSSESTVSRIRTEHFPLTLESARPSHTSQYLCASSVSGGANVLTFGAGSRLTVL.

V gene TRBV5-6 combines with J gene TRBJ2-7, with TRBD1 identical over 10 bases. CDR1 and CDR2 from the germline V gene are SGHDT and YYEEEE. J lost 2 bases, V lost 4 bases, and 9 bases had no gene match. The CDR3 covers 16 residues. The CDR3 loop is CASSPGTGDPTYEQYF. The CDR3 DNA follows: TGTGCCAGCAGCCCCGGGACAGGGGACCCCACCTACGAGCAGTACTTC.

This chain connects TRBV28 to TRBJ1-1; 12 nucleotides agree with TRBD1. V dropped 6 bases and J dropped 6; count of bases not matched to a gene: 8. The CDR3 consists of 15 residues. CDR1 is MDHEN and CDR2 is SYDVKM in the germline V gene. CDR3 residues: CASSSQGQGAPEAFF. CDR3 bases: TGTGCCAGCAGCTCACAGGGACAGGGGGCCCCTGAAGCTTTCTTT.

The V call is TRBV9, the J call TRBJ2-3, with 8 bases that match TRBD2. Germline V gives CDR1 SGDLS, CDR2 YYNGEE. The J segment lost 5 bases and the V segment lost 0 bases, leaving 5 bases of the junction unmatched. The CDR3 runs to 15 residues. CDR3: CASSVESGGRDTQYF. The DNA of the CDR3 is TGTGCCAGCAGCGTAGAAAGCGGGGGCCGAGATACGCAGTATTTT.

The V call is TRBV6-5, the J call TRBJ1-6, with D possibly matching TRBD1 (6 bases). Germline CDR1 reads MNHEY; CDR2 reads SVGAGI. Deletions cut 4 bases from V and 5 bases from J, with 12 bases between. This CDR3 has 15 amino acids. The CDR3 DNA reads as TGTGCCAGCAGTTCCCGGACAGCCAATAATTCACCCCTCCACTTT. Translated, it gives CASSSRTANNSPLHF.

CDR3 nucleotide sequence: TGTGCCAGCAGCCGCTCCTCTGTAGCGGGAGACTCCTACGAGCAGTACTTC. Residues: CASSRSSVAGDSYEQYF. The chain links TRBV7-3 to TRBJ2-7; 9 nucleotides align to TRBD2. The length of the CDR3 is 17 residues. V was clipped by 5 bases and J by 0 bases; unmatched bases: 11. Germline V gene sequence: CDR1 SGHTA, CDR2 FQGTGA.

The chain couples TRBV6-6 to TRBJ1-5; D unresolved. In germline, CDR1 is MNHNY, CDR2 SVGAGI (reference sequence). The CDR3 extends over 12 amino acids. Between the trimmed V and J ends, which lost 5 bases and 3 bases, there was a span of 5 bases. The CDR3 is CASSLDNQPQHF. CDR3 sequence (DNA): TGTGCCAGCAGTCTAGACAATCAGCCCCAGCATTTT.

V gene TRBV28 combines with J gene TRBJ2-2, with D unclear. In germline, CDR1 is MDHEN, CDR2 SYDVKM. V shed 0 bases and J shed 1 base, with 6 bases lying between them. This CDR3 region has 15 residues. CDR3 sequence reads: CASSLWGRNTGELFF. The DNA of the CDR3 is TGTGCCAGCAGTTTATGGGGCAGGAACACCGGGGAGCTGTTTTTT. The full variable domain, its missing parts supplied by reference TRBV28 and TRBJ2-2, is DVKVTQSSRYLVKRTGEKVFLECVQDMDHENMFWYRQDPGLGLRLIYFSYDVKMKEKGDIPEGYSVSREKKERFSLILESASTNQTSMYLCASSLWGRNTGELFFGEGSRLTVL.

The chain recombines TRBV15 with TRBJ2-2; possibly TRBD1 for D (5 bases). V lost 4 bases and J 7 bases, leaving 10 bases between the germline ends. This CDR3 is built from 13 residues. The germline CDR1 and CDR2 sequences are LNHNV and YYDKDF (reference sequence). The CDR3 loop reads CATSIGQGGELFF. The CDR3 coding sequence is TGTGCCACCAGCATAGGACAAGGCGGGGAGCTGTTTTTT.

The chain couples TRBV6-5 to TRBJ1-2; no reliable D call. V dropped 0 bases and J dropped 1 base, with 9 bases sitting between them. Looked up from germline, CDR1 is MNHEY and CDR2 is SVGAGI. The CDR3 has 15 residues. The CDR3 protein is CASSYSARFNYGYTF. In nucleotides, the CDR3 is TGTGCCAGCAGTTACTCGGCCAGATTTAACTATGGCTACACCTTC.

The DNA for the CDR3 is TGTGCCAGCAGCCAAGAAGTCGGGACAGATAATTCACCCCTCCACTTT. Translating it yields CASSQEVGTDNSPLHF. The chain carries TRBV4-2 and TRBJ1-6; 7 positions agree with TRBD1. V lost 0 bases and J lost 5; bases outside the gene matches: 4. Germline V gives CDR1 LGHNA, CDR2 YNFKEQ. The CDR3 covers 16 residues.